Below, 12 T cell receptor beta chains from the same sample are listed, as sequenced in a study of blood T cell repertoires in COVID-19. TCRdb's copy holds only in-frame clones and misses some; the assay was immunoSEQ multiplex PCR. The sample has roughly 200,000 clones, just under 90% seen once; the top ten hold roughly 6.4%. The material sequenced was peripheral blood. The receptors originated from a man between 60 and 75 years old who had recovered from COVID-19.

The rearrangement uses TRBV6-5 and TRBJ1-2; 7 positions match TRBD1. CDR1 and CDR2 from the germline V gene are MNHEY and SVGAGI. The CDR3 extends over 14 amino acids. The ends lost 7 bases at V and 5 bases at J; junction bases unmatched: 10. The CDR3 reads CASIRDRTKYGYTF. CDR3 DNA sequence: TGTGCCAGCATTCGGGACAGAACCAAGTATGGCTACACCTTC.

The DNA of the CDR3 is TGTGCCACCAGTGACAGCGGCGGCAATCAGCCCCAGCATTTT. It codes for CATSDSGGNQPQHF. This rearrangement joins TRBV24-1 to TRBJ1-5; no definite D call. Germline V CDR1 and CDR2: KGHDR, SFDVKD. V lost 4 bases to trimming and J lost 2 bases, with 8 bases between them. The CDR3 is 14 residues long.

The genes are TRBV2 and TRBJ2-5; TRBD2 matches 14 bases. CDR3 length: 18 amino acids. Germline trimming cut 6 bases from V and 5 bases from J; bases unmatched to any gene: 14. CDR1 is SNHLY, CDR2 FYNNEI, per germline. The CDR3 reads CASRTKRGTSGSAETQYF. CDR3 in DNA: TGTGCCAGCAGGACCAAACGGGGGACTAGCGGGAGCGCGGAGACCCAGTACTTC.

This chain uses TRBV28 with TRBJ1-5, with D possibly TRBD1 on 6 matching bases. Germline CDR1 MDHEN, CDR2 SYDVKM. V was cut by 4 bases and J by 0 bases, with 7 bases left in between. This CDR3 region has 14 residues. The CDR3 reads CASSSGVSNQPQHF. In DNA form, the CDR3 reads TGTGCCAGCAGTTCAGGGGTTAGCAATCAGCCCCAGCATTTT.

The J gene is TRBJ1-1, the V gene TRBV4-1, with D unclear. CDR1 and CDR2 (germline): MGHRA, YSYEKL. CDR3 length: 11 amino acids. Trimming cost V 3 bases and J 7 bases, with 6 bases left between them. CDR3 region: CASSHRGEAFF. CDR3 DNA: TGCGCCAGCAGCCACCGCGGTGAAGCTTTCTTT.

The J gene is TRBJ1-5, the V gene TRBV7-2, with 9 bases identical to TRBD1. Germline V gives CDR1 SGHTA, CDR2 FQGNSA. V lost 4 bases and J lost 5; bases outside the gene matches: 3. The CDR3 loop spans 14 amino acids. CDR3 coding DNA: TGTGCCAGCAGCTACTGGACAGGGGATCAGCCCCAGCATTTT. It is translated as CASSYWTGDQPQHF.

The rearrangement joins TRBV27 to TRBJ1-4; D ambiguous. This CDR3 spans 15 amino acids. The germline CDR1 and CDR2 sequences are MNHEY and SMNVEV (reference sequence). The V and J ends lost 1 base and 0 bases respectively, with 6 bases between them. CDR3 nucleotides: TGTGCCAGCAGTTTATTAGCTGCAACTAATGAAAAACTGTTTTTT. Its translation: CASSLLAATNEKLFF.

The rearrangement joins TRBV6-6 to TRBJ1-1; TRBD1 matches 8 bases. Germline assignment: CDR1 MNHNY and CDR2 SVGAGI (reference sequence). The CDR3 is made up of 18 amino acids. V shed 5 bases, J shed 4 bases, and the junction held 18 bases outside the gene matches. The CDR3 is CASSHEGGRGRVGTEAFF. The CDR3 DNA reads as TGTGCCAGCAGTCACGAAGGTGGCAGGGGGCGGGTTGGCACTGAAGCTTTCTTT.

This chain joins TRBV7-9 and TRBJ1-3, with D maybe TRBD1 (5 bases). V was shortened by 10 bases and J by 7 bases, with 14 bases between the two germline ends. CDR1 and CDR2 from the germline V gene are SEHNR and FQNEAQ (reference sequence). This CDR3 spans 12 amino acids. The DNA for the CDR3 is TGTGCCACGCGCGGGGGAAAGAACACCATATATTTT. Translating gives CATRGGKNTIYF.

The chain combines TRBV19 with TRBJ2-3, with TRBD2 matching over 15 bases. Germline values: CDR1 LNHDA, CDR2 SQIVND (reference sequence). V dropped 5 bases and J dropped 7; count of bases not matched to a gene: 7. There are 16 residues in the CDR3. The CDR3 loop is CASSSGLAGGLNTQYF. The CDR3 region has the DNA TGTGCCAGTAGTTCGGGACTAGCGGGGGGTCTTAATACGCAGTATTTT.

This chain connects TRBV6-6 to TRBJ1-4, with 7 bases lining up with TRBD1. This CDR3 has 15 amino acids. Germline V gene lookup returns CDR1 MNHNY and CDR2 SVGAGI (reference sequence). Trimming removed 6 bases from V and 5 bases from J; junction bases left unmatched: 9. The CDR3 nucleotides are TGTGCCAGCAGACAATCACACAGGGGAAATGAAAAACTGTTTTTT. Its protein product is CASRQSHRGNEKLFF.

The V gene is TRBV5-1, the J gene TRBJ1-1; TRBD1 might be the D (6 bases). The CDR3 is 15 residues long. V shed 4 bases and J shed 1 base, with 14 bases lying between them. Germline values: CDR1 SGHRS, CDR2 YFSETQ. The CDR3 region is CASSHGRGTNTEAFF. CDR3 coding DNA: TGCGCCAGCAGCCACGGAAGGGGGACGAACACTGAAGCTTTCTTT.